The clone carrying this T cell receptor beta chain was detected once. Antigen unknown. This entry is derived from a study of cytomegalovirus exposure and HLA in healthy donors. Whole-study results and caveats: Immune exposure information comprised only CMV serostatus. Association with HLA alleles at 0.05 false discovery rate was found for approximately 18,000 TCR beta sequences in a later analysis. Highly shared variants forming one cluster were likely a sequencing artifact. Through in vitro validation, three CMV-associated chains were shown to be specific for CMV antigens.

CDR3 size: 16 residues. Between the trimmed V and J ends, which lost 2 bases and 2 bases, there was a span of 15 bases. Germline V gene sequence: CDR1 SNHLY, CDR2 FYNNEI. Researchers ran the PCR with 60 Vbeta and 13 Jbeta primers. TCRdb's table, derived via immunoSEQ multiplex PCR, lists solely in-frame clones and lacks some. Of about 200,000 clones listed, around 80% are singletons. The clonotype was recovered from a middle-aged man in good health and CMV-seropositive. The chain recombines TRBV2 with TRBJ1-2; a possible D gene is TRBD1 (5 bases). Material for sequencing was PBMCs. The CDR3 is CASSERGRVSNYGYTF. Written as DNA, the CDR3 is TGTGCCAGCAGTGAAAGGGGCAGGGTTTCCAACTATGGCTACACCTTC.